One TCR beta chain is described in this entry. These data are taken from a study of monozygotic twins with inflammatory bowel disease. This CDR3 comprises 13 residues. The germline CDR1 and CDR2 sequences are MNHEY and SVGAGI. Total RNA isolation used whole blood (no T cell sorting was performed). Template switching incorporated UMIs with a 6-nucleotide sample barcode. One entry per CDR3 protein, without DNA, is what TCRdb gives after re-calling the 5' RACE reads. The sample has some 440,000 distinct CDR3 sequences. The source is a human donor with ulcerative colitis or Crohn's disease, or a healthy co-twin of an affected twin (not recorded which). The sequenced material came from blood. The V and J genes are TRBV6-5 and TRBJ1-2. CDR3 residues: CASFRGGSKGYTF.